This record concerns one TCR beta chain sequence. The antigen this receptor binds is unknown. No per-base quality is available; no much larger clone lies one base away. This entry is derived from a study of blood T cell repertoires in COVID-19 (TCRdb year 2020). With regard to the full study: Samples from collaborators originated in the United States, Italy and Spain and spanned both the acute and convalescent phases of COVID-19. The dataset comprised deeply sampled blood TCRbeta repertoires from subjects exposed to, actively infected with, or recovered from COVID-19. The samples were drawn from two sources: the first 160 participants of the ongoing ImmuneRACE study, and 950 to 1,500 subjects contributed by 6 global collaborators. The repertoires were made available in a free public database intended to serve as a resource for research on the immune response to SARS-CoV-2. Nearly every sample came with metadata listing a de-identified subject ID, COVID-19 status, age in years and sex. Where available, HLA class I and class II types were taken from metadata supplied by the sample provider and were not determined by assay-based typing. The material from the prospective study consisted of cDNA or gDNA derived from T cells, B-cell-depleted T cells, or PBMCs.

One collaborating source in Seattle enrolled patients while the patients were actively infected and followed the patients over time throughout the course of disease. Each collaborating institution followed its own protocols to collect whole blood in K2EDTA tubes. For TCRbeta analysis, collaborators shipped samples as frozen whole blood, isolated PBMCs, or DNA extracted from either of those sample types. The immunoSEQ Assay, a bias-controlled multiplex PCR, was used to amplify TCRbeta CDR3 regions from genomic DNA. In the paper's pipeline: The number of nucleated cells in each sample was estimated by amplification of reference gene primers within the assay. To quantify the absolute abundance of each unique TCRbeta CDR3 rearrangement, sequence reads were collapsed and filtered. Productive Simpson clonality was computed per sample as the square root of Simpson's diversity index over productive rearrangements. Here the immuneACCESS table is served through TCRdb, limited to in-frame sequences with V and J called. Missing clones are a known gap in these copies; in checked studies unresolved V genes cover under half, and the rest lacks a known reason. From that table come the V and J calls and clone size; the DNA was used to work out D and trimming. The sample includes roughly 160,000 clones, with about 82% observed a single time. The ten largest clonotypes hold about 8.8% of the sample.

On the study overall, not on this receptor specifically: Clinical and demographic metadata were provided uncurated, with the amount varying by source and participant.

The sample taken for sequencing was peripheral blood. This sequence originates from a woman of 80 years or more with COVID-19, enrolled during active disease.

The bases read TGCGCCAGCAGTACGGGACAGGGCGGTGAAAAACTGTTTTTT. Its translation reads: CASSTGQGGEKLFF. The rearrangement combines TRBV10-1 with TRBJ1-4, with 9 bases in between that match TRBD1. Sequences WNHNN (CDR1) and SYGVQD (CDR2) are obtained from the germline V gene (reference sequence). The CDR3 spans 14 residues, from the cysteine through the phenylalanine. Only the CDR3 DNA is retained, 42 bases long and in frame from the first base. V ends up 5 bases short and J 7 bases short, with an unmatched junction base count of 5.